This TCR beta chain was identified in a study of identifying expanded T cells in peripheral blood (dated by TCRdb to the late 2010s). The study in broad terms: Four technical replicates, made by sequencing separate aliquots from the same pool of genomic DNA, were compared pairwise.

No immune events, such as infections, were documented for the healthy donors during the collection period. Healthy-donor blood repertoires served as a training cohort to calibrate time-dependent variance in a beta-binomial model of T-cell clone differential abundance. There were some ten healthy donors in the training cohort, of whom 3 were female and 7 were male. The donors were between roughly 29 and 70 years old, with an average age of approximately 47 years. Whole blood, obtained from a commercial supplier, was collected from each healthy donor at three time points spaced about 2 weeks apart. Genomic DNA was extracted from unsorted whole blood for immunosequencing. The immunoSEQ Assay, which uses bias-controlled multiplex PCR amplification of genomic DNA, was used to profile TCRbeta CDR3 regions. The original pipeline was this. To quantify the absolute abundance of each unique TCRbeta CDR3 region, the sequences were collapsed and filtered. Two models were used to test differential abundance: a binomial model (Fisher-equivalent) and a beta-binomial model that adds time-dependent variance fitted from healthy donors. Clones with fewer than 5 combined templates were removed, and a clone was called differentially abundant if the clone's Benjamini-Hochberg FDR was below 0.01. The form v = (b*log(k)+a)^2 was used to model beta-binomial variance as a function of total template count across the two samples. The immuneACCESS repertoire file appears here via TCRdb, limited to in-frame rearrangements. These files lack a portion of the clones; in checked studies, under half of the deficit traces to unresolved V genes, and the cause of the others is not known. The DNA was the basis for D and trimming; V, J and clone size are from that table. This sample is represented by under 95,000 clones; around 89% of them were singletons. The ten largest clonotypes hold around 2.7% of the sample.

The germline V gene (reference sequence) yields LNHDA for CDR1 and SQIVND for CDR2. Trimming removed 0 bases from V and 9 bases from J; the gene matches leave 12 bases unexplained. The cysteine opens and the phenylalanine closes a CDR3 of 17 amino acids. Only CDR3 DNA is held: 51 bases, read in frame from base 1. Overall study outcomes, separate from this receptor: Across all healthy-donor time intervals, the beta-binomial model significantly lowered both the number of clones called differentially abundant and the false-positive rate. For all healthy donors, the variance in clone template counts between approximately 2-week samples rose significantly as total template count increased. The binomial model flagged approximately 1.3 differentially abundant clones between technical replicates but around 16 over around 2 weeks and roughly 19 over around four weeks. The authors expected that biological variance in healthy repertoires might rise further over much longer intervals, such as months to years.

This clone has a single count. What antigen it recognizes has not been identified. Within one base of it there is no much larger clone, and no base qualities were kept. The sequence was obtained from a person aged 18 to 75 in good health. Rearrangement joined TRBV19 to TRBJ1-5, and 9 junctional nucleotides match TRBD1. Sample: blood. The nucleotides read TGTGCCAGTAGTATAGATACAGGGACAGGGAGGCCTCGGCCCCAGCATTTT. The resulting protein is CASSIDTGTGRPRPQHF.